This T cell receptor beta chain was documented in a study of T-cell reconstitution after alpha-beta-depleted transplantation in children. Notes on the study in general: There were some patients whose high TCRbeta diversity at day 60 came from surviving recipient T cells and thymic progenitors.

Unique molecular identifiers were incorporated into the prepared TCRbeta library. TCRdb redid the calling of the PCR reads with MiXCR, one entry per CDR3 protein. The data contain 200,000 to 300,000 distinct CDR3 sequences, more than 20% of them singletons. V shed 1 base and J shed 1 base, with 6 bases lying between them. Germline CDR1 and CDR2: LGHNA and YNFKEQ. CDR3 size: 14 residues. On this clonotype itself: The antigen is unknown.

The sequenced sample was PBMCs, mostly from graft donor cells, obtained 360 days after TCRalphabeta/CD19-depleted stem cell transplant. The genes are TRBV4-2 and TRBJ2-3; D unclear. This clonotype originated in a female patient aged 2-9 years who had a stem cell transplant for congenital amegakaryocytic thrombocytopenia, so the T cells may come from the graft donor. The CDR3 loop is CASSQADGTDTQYF. DNA for the CDR3: TGTGCCAGCAGCCAAGCGGACGGCACAGATACGCAGTATTTT.